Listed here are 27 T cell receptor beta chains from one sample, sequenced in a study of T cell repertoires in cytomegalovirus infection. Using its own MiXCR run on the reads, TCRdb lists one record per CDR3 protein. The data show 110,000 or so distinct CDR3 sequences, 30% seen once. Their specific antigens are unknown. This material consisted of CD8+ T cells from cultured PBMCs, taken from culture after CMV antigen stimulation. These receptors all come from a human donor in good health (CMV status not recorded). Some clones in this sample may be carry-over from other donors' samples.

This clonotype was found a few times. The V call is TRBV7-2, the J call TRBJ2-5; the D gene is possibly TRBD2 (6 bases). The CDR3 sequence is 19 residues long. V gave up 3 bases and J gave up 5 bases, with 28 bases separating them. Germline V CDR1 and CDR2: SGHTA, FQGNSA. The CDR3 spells CASSFRDSRTKQRTETQYF. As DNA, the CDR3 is TGTGCCAGCAGCTTTAGGGATTCCAGGACTAAACAACGAACGGAGACCCAGTACTTC. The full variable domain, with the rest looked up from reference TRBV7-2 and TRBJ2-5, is GAGVSQSPSNKVTEKGKDVELRCDPISGHTALYWYRQSLGQGLEFLIYFQGNSAPDKSGLPSDRFSAERTGGSVSTLTIQRTQQEDSAVYLCASSFRDSRTKQRTETQYFGPGTRLLVL.

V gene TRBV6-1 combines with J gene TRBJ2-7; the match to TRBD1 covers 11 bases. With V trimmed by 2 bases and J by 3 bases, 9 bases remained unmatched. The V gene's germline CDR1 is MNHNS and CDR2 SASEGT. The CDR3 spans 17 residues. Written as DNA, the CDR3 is TGTGCCAGCAGTGAACCGGACAGGGGGCGTTCATACTACGAGCAGTACTTC. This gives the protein CASSEPDRGRSYYEQYF.

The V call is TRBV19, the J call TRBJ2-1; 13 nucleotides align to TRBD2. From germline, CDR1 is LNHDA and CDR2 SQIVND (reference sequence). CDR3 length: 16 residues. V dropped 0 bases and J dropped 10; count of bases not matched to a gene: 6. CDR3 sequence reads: CASSIELAGGRSEQFF. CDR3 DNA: TGTGCCAGTAGTATAGAACTAGCGGGGGGGCGAAGCGAGCAGTTCTTC.

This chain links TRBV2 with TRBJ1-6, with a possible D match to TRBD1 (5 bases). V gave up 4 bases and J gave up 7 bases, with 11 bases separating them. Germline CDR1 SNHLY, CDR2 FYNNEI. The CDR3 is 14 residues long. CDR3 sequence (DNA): TGTGCCAGCAGTGGTCAGGGTAGAAATTCACCCCTCCACTTT. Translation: CASSGQGRNSPLHF.

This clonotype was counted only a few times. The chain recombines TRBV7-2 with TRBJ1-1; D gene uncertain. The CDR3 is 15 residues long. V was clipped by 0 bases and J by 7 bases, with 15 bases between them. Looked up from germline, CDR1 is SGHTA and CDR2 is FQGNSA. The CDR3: CASSLAPGYAGEAFF. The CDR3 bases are TGTGCCAGCAGCTTAGCCCCAGGTTACGCGGGTGAAGCTTTCTTT.

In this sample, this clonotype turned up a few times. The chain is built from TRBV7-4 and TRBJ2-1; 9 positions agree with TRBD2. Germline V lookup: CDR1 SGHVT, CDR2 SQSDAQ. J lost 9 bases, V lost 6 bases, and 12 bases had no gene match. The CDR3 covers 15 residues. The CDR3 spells CASSSAGGLFGEQFF. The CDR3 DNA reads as TGTGCCAGCAGTTCAGCGGGGGGCCTTTTCGGTGAGCAGTTCTTC. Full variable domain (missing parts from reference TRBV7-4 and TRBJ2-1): GAGVSQSPRYKVAKRGRDVALRCDSISGHVTLYWYRQTLGQGSEVLTYSQSDAQRDKSGRPSGRFSAERPERSVSTLKIQRTEQGDSAVYLCASSSAGGLFGEQFFGPGTRLTVL.

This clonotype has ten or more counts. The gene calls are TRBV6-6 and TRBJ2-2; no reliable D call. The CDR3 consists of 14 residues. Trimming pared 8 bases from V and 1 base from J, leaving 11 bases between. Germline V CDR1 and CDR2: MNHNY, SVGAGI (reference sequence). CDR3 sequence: CASAGLVNTGELFF. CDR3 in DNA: TGTGCCAGCGCCGGGCTAGTGAACACCGGGGAGCTGTTTTTT.

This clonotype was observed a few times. The CDR3 sequence is CASTRPLQGETEAFF. The DNA of the CDR3 is TGTGCCAGTACCCGCCCACTACAGGGAGAGACTGAAGCTTTCTTT. V gene TRBV19 combines with J gene TRBJ1-1; perhaps TRBD1 as D (6 bases). V lost 7 bases to trimming and J lost 5 bases, with 20 bases between them. The CDR3 has 15 residues. Germline CDR1 reads LNHDA; CDR2 reads SQIVND (reference sequence). Filled out from reference TRBV19 and TRBJ1-1, the complete variable domain reads DGGITQSPKYLFRKEGQNVTLSCEQNLNHDAMYWYRQDPGQGLRLIYYSQIVNDFQKGDIAEGYSVSREKKESFPLTVTSAQKNPTAFYLCASTRPLQGETEAFFGQGTRLTVV.

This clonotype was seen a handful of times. CDR3 coding DNA: TGCAGTGCTAGAGATTCGGTCGCTTGGGGGGGGGAGACCCAGTACTTC. Residues: CSARDSVAWGGETQYF. The V call is TRBV20-1, the J call TRBJ2-5; 7 bases match TRBD2. With 0 bases clipped from V and 5 bases from J, the junction kept 12 bases outside the gene matches. The CDR3 length is 16 residues. Germline V lookup: CDR1 DFQATT, CDR2 SNEGSKA (reference sequence).

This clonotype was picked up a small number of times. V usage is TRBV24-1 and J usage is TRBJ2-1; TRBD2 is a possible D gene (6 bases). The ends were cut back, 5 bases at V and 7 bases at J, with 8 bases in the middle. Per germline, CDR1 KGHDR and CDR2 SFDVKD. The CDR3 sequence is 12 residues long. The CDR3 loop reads CATSASVNEQFF. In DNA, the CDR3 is TGTGCCACCAGTGCTAGCGTTAATGAGCAGTTCTTC.

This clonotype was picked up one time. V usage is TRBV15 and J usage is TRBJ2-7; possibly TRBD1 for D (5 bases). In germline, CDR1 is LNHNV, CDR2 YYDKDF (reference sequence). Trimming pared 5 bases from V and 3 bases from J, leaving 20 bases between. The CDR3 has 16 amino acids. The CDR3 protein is CATSGLGWGDDYEQYF. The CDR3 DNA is TGTGCCACCAGCGGCCTGGGTTGGGGCGATGACTACGAGCAGTACTTC. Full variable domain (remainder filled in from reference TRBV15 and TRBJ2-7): DAMVIQNPRYQVTQFGKPVTLSCSQTLNHNVMYWYQQKSSQAPKLLFHYYDKDFNNEADTPDNFQSRRPNTSFCFLDIRSPGLGDTAMYLCATSGLGWGDDYEQYFGPGTRLTVT.

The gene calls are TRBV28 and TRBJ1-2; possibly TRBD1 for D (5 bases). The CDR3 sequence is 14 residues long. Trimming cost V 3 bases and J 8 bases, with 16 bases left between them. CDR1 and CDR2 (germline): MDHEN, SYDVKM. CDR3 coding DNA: TGTGCCAGCAGTTTTTCCGGGACCGCAGCCGGCTACACCTTC. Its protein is CASSFSGTAAGYTF.

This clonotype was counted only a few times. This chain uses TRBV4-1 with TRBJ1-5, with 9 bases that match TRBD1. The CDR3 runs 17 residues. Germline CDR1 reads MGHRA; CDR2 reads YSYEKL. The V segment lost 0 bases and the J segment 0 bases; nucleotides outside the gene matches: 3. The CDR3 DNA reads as TGCGCCAGCAGCCAAGAACAGGGGGCGATTAGCAATCAGCCCCAGCATTTT. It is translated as CASSQEQGAISNQPQHF.

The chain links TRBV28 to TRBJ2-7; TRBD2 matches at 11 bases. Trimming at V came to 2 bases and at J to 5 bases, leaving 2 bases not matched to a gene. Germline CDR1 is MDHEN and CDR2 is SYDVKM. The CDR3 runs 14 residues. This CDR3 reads CASSLGSGGDEQYF. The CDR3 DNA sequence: TGTGCCAGCAGTTTAGGTAGCGGGGGGGACGAGCAGTACTTC.

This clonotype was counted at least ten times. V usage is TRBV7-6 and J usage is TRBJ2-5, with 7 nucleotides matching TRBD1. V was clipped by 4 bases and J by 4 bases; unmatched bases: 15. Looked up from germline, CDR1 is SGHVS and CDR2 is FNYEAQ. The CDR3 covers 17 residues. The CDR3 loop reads CASSSAGLTGIPETQYF. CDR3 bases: TGTGCCAGCAGCTCGGCCGGCCTGACAGGGATTCCAGAGACCCAGTACTTC. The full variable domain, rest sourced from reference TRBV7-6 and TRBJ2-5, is GAGVSQSPRYKVTKRGQDVALRCDPISGHVSLYWYRQALGQGPEFLTYFNYEAQQDKSGLPNDRFSAERPEGSISTLTIQRTEQRDSAMYRCASSSAGLTGIPETQYFGPGTRLLVL.

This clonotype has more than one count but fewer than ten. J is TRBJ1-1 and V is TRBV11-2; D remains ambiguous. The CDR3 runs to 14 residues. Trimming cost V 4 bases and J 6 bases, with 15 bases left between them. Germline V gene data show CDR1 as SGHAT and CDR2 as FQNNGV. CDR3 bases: TGTGCCAGCAGCTCCGTAGAAGGGAGGGCTGAAGCTTTCTTT. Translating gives CASSSVEGRAEAFF.

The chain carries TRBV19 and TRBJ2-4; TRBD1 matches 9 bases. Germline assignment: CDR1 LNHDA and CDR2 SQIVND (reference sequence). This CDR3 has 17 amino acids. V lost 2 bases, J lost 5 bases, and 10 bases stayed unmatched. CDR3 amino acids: CASSINRMRQGENIQYF. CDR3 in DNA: TGTGCCAGTAGTATAAATCGGATGAGACAGGGGGAAAACATTCAGTACTTC.

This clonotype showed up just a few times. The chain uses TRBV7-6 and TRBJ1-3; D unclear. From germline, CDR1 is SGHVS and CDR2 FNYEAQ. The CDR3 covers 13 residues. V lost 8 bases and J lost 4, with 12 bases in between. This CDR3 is CASRAGEGNTIYF. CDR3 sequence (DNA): TGTGCCAGCCGTGCCGGGGAAGGAAACACCATATATTTT.

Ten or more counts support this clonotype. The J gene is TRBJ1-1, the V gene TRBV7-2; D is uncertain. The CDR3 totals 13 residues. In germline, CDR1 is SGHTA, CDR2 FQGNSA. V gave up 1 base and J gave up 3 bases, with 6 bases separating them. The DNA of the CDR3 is TGTGCCAGCAGCTTAGGATCCGACACTGAAGCTTTCTTT. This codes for CASSLGSDTEAFF.

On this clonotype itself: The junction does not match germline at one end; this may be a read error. The CDR3 DNA follows: TGTGCTAGCAGCCCCATGTTATGGGACAGGGGGAAATTAAACTATGGCTACACCTTC. The encoded protein is CASSPMLWDRGKLNYGYTF. The V and J genes are TRBV7-6 and TRBJ1-2; 11 nucleotides agree with TRBD1. The CDR3 has 19 amino acids. CDR1 and CDR2 (germline): SGHVS, FNYEAQ.

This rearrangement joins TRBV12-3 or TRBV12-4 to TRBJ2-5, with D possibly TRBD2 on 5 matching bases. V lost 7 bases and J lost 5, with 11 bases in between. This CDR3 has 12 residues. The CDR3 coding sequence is TGTGCCAGCAACCCCCCGGGGGAGACCCAGTACTTC. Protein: CASNPPGETQYF.

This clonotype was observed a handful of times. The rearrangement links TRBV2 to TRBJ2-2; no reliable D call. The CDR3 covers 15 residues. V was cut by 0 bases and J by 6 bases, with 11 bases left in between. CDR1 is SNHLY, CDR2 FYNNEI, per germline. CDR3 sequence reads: CASSEAPSRPGELFF. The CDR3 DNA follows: TGTGCCAGCAGTGAAGCTCCGTCGCGGCCCGGGGAGCTGTTTTTT.

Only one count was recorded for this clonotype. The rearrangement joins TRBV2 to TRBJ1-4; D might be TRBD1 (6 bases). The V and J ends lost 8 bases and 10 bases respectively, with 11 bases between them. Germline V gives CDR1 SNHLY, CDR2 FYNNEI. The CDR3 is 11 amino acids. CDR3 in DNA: TGTGCCAGCGGAGGGGGGGCAAAACTGTTTTTT. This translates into CASGGGAKLFF.

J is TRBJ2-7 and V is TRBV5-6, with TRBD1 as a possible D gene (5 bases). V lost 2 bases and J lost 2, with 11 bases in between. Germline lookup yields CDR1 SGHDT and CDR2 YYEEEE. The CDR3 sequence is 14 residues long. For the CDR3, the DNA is TGTGCCAGCAGCTTTATTGGGGCGACCTACGAGCAGTACTTC. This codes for CASSFIGATYEQYF. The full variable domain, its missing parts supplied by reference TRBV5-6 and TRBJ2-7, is DAGVTQSPTHLIKTRGQQVTLRCSPKSGHDTVSWYQQALGQGPQFIFQYYEEEERQRGNFPDRFSGHQFPNYSSELNVNALLLGDSALYLCASSFIGATYEQYFGPGTRLTVT.

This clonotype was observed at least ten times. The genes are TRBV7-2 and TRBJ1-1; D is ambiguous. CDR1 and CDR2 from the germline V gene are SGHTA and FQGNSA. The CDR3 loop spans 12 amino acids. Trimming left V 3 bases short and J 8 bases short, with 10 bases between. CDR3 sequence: CASSFPGTEAFF. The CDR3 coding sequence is TGTGCCAGCAGCTTTCCCGGAACCGAAGCTTTCTTT.

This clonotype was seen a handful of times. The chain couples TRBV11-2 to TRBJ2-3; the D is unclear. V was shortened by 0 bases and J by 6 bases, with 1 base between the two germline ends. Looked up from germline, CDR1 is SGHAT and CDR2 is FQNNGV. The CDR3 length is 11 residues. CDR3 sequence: CASSLEDTQYF. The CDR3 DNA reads TGTGCCAGCAGCTTAGAGGATACGCAGTATTTT. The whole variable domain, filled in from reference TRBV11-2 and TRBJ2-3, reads EAGVAQSPRYKIIEKRQSVAFWCNPISGHATLYWYQQILGQGPKLLIQFQNNGVVDDSQLPKDRFSAERLKGVDSTLKIQPAKLEDSAVYLCASSLEDTQYFGPGTRLTVL.

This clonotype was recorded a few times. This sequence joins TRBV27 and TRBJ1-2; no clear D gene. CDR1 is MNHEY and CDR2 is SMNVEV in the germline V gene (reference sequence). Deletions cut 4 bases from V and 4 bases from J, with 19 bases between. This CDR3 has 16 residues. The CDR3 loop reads CASSSTTDLTIYGYTF. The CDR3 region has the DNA TGTGCCAGCAGTTCGACCACGGACCTTACAATCTATGGCTACACCTTC.